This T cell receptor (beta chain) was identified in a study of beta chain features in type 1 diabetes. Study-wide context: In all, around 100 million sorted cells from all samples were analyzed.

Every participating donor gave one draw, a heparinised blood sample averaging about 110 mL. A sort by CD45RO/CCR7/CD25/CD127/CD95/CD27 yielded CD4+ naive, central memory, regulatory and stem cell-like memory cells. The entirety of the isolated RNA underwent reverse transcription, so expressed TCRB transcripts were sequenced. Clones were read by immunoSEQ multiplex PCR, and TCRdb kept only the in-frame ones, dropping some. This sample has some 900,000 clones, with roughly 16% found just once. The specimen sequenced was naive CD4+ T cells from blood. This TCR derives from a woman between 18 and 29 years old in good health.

The CDR3 sequence is CASSPPKFGPGQPQHF. DNA of the CDR3: TGTGCCAGCAGCCCCCCTAAGTTCGGGCCTGGACAGCCCCAGCATTTT. V and J are TRBV7-6 and TRBJ1-5; no firm D call. Germline assignment: CDR1 SGHVS and CDR2 FNYEAQ. Deletions cut 5 bases from V and 7 bases from J, with 21 bases between. This CDR3 is 16 amino acids long.